This TCR beta chain was obtained from a study of blood T cell repertoires in COVID-19. Measured with immunoSEQ multiplex PCR; TCRdb has only the in-frame clones, and not every one. The sample holds tens of thousands of clones, about 80% seen once. The CDR3 totals 12 residues. V lost 6 bases to trimming and J lost 6 bases, with 11 bases between them. Germline V gene data show CDR1 as MNHEY and CDR2 as SVGAGI. This receptor was taken from a human donor in a cohort sampled during active COVID-19. V usage is TRBV6-5 and J usage is TRBJ1-1; the D is unclear. Sample: peripheral blood. The CDR3 coding sequence is TGTGCCAGCAGCCCGACGGAGGCTGAAGCTTTCTTT. Its protein is CASSPTEAEAFF.